The next 15 T cell receptor beta chains were all read from a single sample in a study of T cells expressing NK-cell markers. TCRdb reworked the 5' RACE reads into one entry per CDR3 protein, no DNA. The sample table includes fewer than 400,000 distinct CDR3 sequences. The sequenced sample consisted of blood T cells: a sorted CD56 or NKG2C T cell subset, CD4+ or CD8+ T cells, or bulk PBMC T cells (not recorded which). The receptors were gathered from a woman between 50 and 59 years old in good health.

V gene TRBV7-8 combines with J gene TRBJ2-7. Germline assignment: CDR1 SGHVS and CDR2 FQNEAQ. This CDR3 has 14 residues. The CDR3 sequence is CASSLLLATGEQYF.

V is TRBV28 and J is TRBJ1-1; TCRdb indicates TRBD1, and absent DNA this call remains unverified. Germline CDR1 reads MDHEN; CDR2 reads SYDVKM. This CDR3 spans 16 amino acids. CDR3 sequence: CASRTGGHTMNTEAFF.

The V gene is TRBV12-3 or TRBV12-4, the J gene TRBJ2-1; TCRdb selects TRBD2, and the lack of DNA leaves this call unchecked. The CDR3 is 12 residues long. CDR3 region: CASRGLVDEQFF.

The chain couples TRBV12-3 or TRBV12-4 to TRBJ2-1; the TRBD1 assignment by TCRdb is unverifiable without DNA. This CDR3 spans 13 amino acids. The CDR3 sequence: CASLGGIDNEQFF.

V usage is TRBV5-1 and J usage is TRBJ2-7; TCRdb gives TRBD1 as the D gene, but with no DNA this cannot be confirmed. The CDR3 sequence is 17 residues long. The germline V gene has CDR1 SGHRS and CDR2 YFSETQ. CDR3 in amino acids: CASSYTPGQGIPYEQYF.

The chain joins TRBV29-1 to TRBJ2-2; TCRdb returns TRBD2, unconfirmable since there is no DNA. Germline lookup yields CDR1 SQVTM and CDR2 ANQGSEA. This CDR3 is 14 amino acids long. The CDR3 loop reads CSVGVLASAGELFF.

The chain carries TRBV5-5 and TRBJ1-2. Germline values: CDR1 SGHKS, CDR2 YYEKEE (reference sequence). The CDR3 contains 14 residues. The CDR3 spells CASSLGSLNYGYTF.

The chain employs TRBV12-5 and TRBJ2-5. The CDR3 extends over 14 amino acids. The germline gives CDR1 LGHNT, CDR2 FRNRAP. The CDR3 protein is CASGLAAQRETQYF.

The V and J genes are TRBV10-2 and TRBJ2-1; there is no DNA to check the TCRdb D call of TRBD2. This CDR3 comprises 16 residues. Germline CDR1 and CDR2: WSHSY and SAAADI. This CDR3 reads CASSESRLAGVYEQFF.

J is TRBJ2-3 and V is TRBV27; TCRdb lists TRBD2, though no DNA is available to test this call. Per germline, CDR1 MNHEY and CDR2 SMNVEV (reference sequence). This CDR3 has 15 amino acids. The CDR3 is CASSFGRARTDTQYF.

J is TRBJ2-1 and V is TRBV6-1; TCRdb's assignment of TRBD2 cannot be checked, as there is no DNA. CDR3 size: 15 residues. From germline, CDR1 is MNHNS and CDR2 SASEGT. The chain's CDR3 is CASSELAGGQDEQFF.

The chain has TRBV20-1 and TRBJ2-5; TCRdb calls TRBD1, which cannot be checked without DNA. The V gene's germline CDR1 is DFQATT and CDR2 SNEGSKA (reference sequence). CDR3 length: 14 amino acids. The CDR3 spells CSATLWVFGETQYF.

The rearrangement links TRBV11-2 to TRBJ2-4; TCRdb outputs TRBD1, but without DNA this stays unchecked. In germline, CDR1 is SGHAT, CDR2 FQNNGV. This CDR3 is 14 amino acids long. The CDR3 spells CASSLIQERNIQYF.

This chain uses TRBV7-9 with TRBJ2-1. The germline gives CDR1 SEHNR, CDR2 FQNEAQ (reference sequence). This CDR3 region has 16 residues. The CDR3 loop is CASSLAGRGSYNEQFF. Full variable domain (rest looked up from reference TRBV7-9 and TRBJ2-1): DTGVSQNPRHKITKRGQNVTFRCDPISEHNRLYWYRQTLGQGPEFLTYFQNEAQLEKSRLLSDRFSAERPKGSFSTLEIQRTEQGDSAMYLCASSLAGRGSYNEQFFGPGTRLTVL.

The rearrangement joins TRBV27 to TRBJ2-7; the TRBD1 assignment by TCRdb is unverifiable without DNA. The CDR3 has 14 amino acids. From germline, CDR1 is MNHEY and CDR2 SMNVEV (reference sequence). Here the CDR3 reads CASSSGTGPSEQYF.